Below, 18 T cell receptor beta chains from the same sample are listed, as sequenced in a study of blood T cells in healthy people across ages. It was with a sample-barcoded 5' primer and a J-beta primer mix that a second PCR of about 6 to 11 cycles was run. TCRdb processed the 5' RACE reads anew with MiXCR; each CDR3 protein has one entry. The repertoire holds roughly 1,500,000 distinct CDR3 sequences, with roughly 32% as singletons. Sequenced sample: blood. These receptors originate from a woman in her 30s in good health.

This clonotype was detected many times. CDR3 nucleotide sequence: TGTGCCAGCAGGTCCCGGGACAGGCTAAAAAGATTCTCCTACGAGCAGTACTTC. Encoded protein: CASRSRDRLKRFSYEQYF. This chain joins TRBV28 and TRBJ2-7; TRBD1 aligns across 8 bases. Trimming took 6 bases from V and 0 from J; bases not matched to a gene: 16. In germline, CDR1 is MDHEN, CDR2 SYDVKM. There are 18 residues in the CDR3.

In this sample, this clonotype turned up many times. This chain uses TRBV10-3 with TRBJ2-5; the D gene is possibly TRBD2 (5 bases). V gave up 6 bases and J gave up 2 bases, with 13 bases separating them. The length of the CDR3 is 14 residues. CDR1 and CDR2 from the germline V gene are ENHRY and SYGVKD. The CDR3 coding sequence is TGTGCCATCAGCGGAGGCAGTGGGCAAGAGACCCAGTACTTC. The encoded protein is CAISGGSGQETQYF.

The chain uses TRBV2 and TRBJ2-1; TRBD1 matches 7 bases. The CDR3 contains 15 residues. V dropped 2 bases and J dropped 4; count of bases not matched to a gene: 5. CDR1 is SNHLY and CDR2 is FYNNEI in the germline V gene. This chain's CDR3 is CASSEWGQLYNEQFF. CDR3 nucleotide sequence: TGTGCCAGCAGTGAATGGGGACAGCTGTACAATGAGCAGTTCTTC.

The V gene is TRBV2, the J gene TRBJ2-7, with a tentative D call TRBD2 (5 bases). V shed 3 bases and J shed 10 bases, with 16 bases lying between them. CDR3 length: 13 residues. Germline assignment: CDR1 SNHLY and CDR2 FYNNEI. As DNA, the CDR3 is TGTGCCAGCAGTGATATCGGAGGCCCGGTTCAGTACTTC. Its translation: CASSDIGGPVQYF.

The genes are TRBV6-1 and TRBJ2-3, with 8 positions matching TRBD1. CDR3 length equals 14 residues. V trimming: 10 bases; J trimming: 5 bases; junction bases outside the gene matches: 11. Germline V lookup: CDR1 MNHNS, CDR2 SASEGT. CDR3 DNA: TGTGCCAACACCCTTCAAGGACAGGGAGATACGCAGTATTTT. Protein: CANTLQGQGDTQYF.

The CDR3 region is CASSQDGVGDGYTF. DNA of the CDR3: TGTGCCAGCAGCCAAGACGGGGTGGGCGATGGCTACACCTTC. The J gene is TRBJ1-2, the V gene TRBV4-2; D is undetermined. Trimming stripped 0 bases from V and 6 bases from J, with 11 bases between. Germline V gives CDR1 LGHNA, CDR2 YNFKEQ. There are 14 residues in the CDR3.

Of note for this clonotype: The germline gene is not matched at one end of the junction; a read error may be the cause. The V call is TRBV5-1, the J call TRBJ2-1; 13 nucleotides line up with TRBD2. This CDR3 has 16 residues. Germline loops: CDR1 SGHRS, CDR2 YFSETQ. The CDR3 loop reads CAGSFGGLAGEHEQFF. The CDR3, as DNA: TGCGCCGGCAGCTTTGGCGGACTAGCGGGGGAGCATGAGCAGTTCTTC.

The rearrangement uses TRBV2 and TRBJ2-7; 9 positions agree with TRBD1. Trimming took 6 bases from V and 0 from J; bases not matched to a gene: 3. This CDR3 has 14 amino acids. Per the germline V gene, CDR1 is SNHLY and CDR2 is FYNNEI. CDR3 amino acids: CASRVDRGSYEQYF. The CDR3 region has the DNA TGTGCCAGCAGGGTGGACAGGGGCTCCTACGAGCAGTACTTC.

The rearrangement joins TRBV7-9 to TRBJ2-5; 7 nucleotides line up with TRBD1. The end of the DNA aligns better with TRBJ2-7, so the J call may be wrong. The CDR3 has 15 amino acids. Looked up from germline, CDR1 is SEHNR and CDR2 is FQNEAQ (reference sequence). DNA for the CDR3: TGTGCCAGCAGCCCGAACCTGGCAGGGGGAACCGAGCAGTACTTC. As protein: CASSPNLAGGTEQYF.

This clonotype has just a few counts. The chain carries TRBV10-3 and TRBJ2-7; 7 bases are a match to TRBD2. The V gene's germline CDR1 is ENHRY and CDR2 SYGVKD. V was clipped by 8 bases and J by 2 bases; unmatched bases: 9. There are 14 residues in the CDR3. This CDR3 reads CAIGRGGSPYEQYF. As DNA, the CDR3 is TGTGCCATCGGGAGGGGCGGGAGCCCCTACGAGCAGTACTTC.

The rearrangement uses TRBV16 and TRBJ2-1; tentative D call: TRBD1 (5 bases). Trimming took 0 bases from V and 3 from J, leaving 12 bases between them. The CDR3 totals 16 residues. Germline loops: CDR1 KGHSY, CDR2 FQNENV. CDR3 in DNA: TGTGCCAGCAGCCAATCGGGTGGGGCCAACTACAATGAGCAGTTCTTC. Its translation is CASSQSGGANYNEQFF.

J is TRBJ2-1 and V is TRBV5-1; D unresolved. The V end lost 0 bases, the J end lost 15 bases, and 22 bases lay between the germline ends. This CDR3 is built from 15 residues. From germline, CDR1 is SGHRS and CDR2 YFSETQ. The CDR3 sequence is CASSLALTPNQPSFF. CDR3 DNA: TGCGCCAGCAGCTTGGCCTTGACTCCAAACCAACCTTCGTTCTTC.

This clonotype was recorded a few times. This chain uses TRBV10-3 with TRBJ2-3; 7 nucleotides agree with TRBD2. Germline V CDR1 and CDR2: ENHRY, SYGVKD. The ends lost 8 bases at V and 6 bases at J; junction bases unmatched: 11. CDR3 length equals 14 residues. This chain's CDR3 is CAIGGTGGIDTQYF. The CDR3, as DNA: TGTGCCATCGGAGGCACGGGGGGAATTGATACGCAGTATTTT.

This clonotype occurred a few times. This chain links TRBV2 with TRBJ2-7, with D perhaps matching TRBD2 (6 bases). The V end was cut by 11 bases, the J end by 2 bases, with 16 bases between. The CDR3 is made up of 13 amino acids. Germline CDR1 is SNHLY and CDR2 is FYNNEI. CDR3 region: CAGRTARPYEQYF. Written as DNA, the CDR3 is TGTGCCGGGAGGACGGCTAGACCCTACGAGCAGTACTTC.

The chain uses TRBV2 and TRBJ2-6; D is unclear. This CDR3 contains 16 residues. V was pared by 2 bases and J by 0 bases, with 8 bases between. CDR1 and CDR2 (germline): SNHLY, FYNNEI. The CDR3 protein is CASSEMVNSGANVLTF. The DNA for the CDR3 is TGTGCCAGCAGTGAAATGGTCAACTCTGGGGCCAACGTCCTGACTTTC.

This clonotype was picked up a small number of times. This chain links TRBV5-4 with TRBJ2-2, with D hard to call. The CDR3 runs to 16 residues. Trimming pared 2 bases from V and 1 base from J, leaving 12 bases between. Germline V CDR1 and CDR2: SGHNT, YYREEE (reference sequence). CDR3 nucleotides: TGTGCCAGCAGCTTAGTTAGCCAAGTGAACACCGGGGAGCTGTTTTTT. Protein product: CASSLVSQVNTGELFF.

Notes on this clonotype: At one end, the junction sequence differs from germline, possibly due to a read error. The chain carries TRBV2 and TRBJ2-6; TRBD2 might be the D (6 bases). Germline V gene sequence: CDR1 SNHLY, CDR2 FYNNEI. The CDR3 is 17 residues long. CDR3 in amino acids: CASSEARGGSGANVLTF. The CDR3 bases are TGTGCCAGCAGCGAAGCCCGGGGAGGCTCTGGGGCCAACGTCCTGACTTTC.

This clonotype was picked up a small number of times. This chain connects TRBV7-9 to TRBJ1-2; D may be TRBD1 (5 bases). The germline V and J ends were trimmed by 6 bases and 0 bases, with 11 bases remaining between them. The CDR3 is made up of 14 amino acids. The germline gives CDR1 SEHNR, CDR2 FQNEAQ (reference sequence). The chain's CDR3 is CASRAGPANYGYTF. CDR3 nucleotide sequence: TGTGCCAGCAGGGCAGGGCCTGCTAACTATGGCTACACCTTC.